This T cell receptor (beta chain) was captured in a study of cytomegalovirus exposure and HLA in healthy donors (dated by TCRdb to the late 2010s). Some background on the complete study: An earlier analysis of 587 of the donors reported 250 to 300 Gb of sequence data and 95 million to 130 million unique TCR beta sequences obtained from about 200 million T cells. An early release covering 550 to 650 HLA-typed donors comprised roughly 300 gigabases of sequencing data and around 86 million unique TCR sequences. Among the roughly 400 genotyped donors, around 79% belonged to the genetic ancestry cluster associated with self-reported Caucasian donors. The aim of the study was to test whether cataloging public T cell receptors could identify signatures of past pathogen exposure. The T cell repertoires of 666 subjects were profiled by immunosequencing and related to cytomegalovirus serostatus. Along with the roughly 700-subject first cohort, a separate validation cohort of over a hundred different subjects was used. To predict cytomegalovirus infection status, the study brought together high-throughput TCR immunosequencing, statistical association of individual TCRs with disease status, and machine learning. In a later analysis, previously published TCR beta repertoires from more than 500 donors were re-analyzed and high-resolution HLA genotyping was added so that TCR occurrence patterns could be studied. Rather than drawing on any new phenotypic data, the later analysis identified candidate immune exposures from TCR beta sequences and the way those sequences occurred across donors. An earlier analysis of 587 of the donors applied high-throughput TCR beta sequencing to assess whether each TCR beta V gene segment acted as functional or pseudogenic. Alongside the repertoire data, information on donor age, sex, ethnicity and CMV serostatus was compiled. Genome-wide SNP genotypes for about 65% of the 666 donors were used in a later genetic analysis, which treated that subset as a discovery cohort. Every repertoire in the discovery cohort had been generated on one and the same sequencing platform. Class I and class II HLA loci were covered by the typing at four-digit resolution. The number of donors typed differed by locus, with roughly 629-640 for A, B, C, DRB1 and DQB1, approximately 500 for DQA1, nearly 610 for DPA1, and approximately 470 for DPB1. Because of strong linkage in the cohort, roughly five DR-DQ haplotypes were treated as single units for association and clustering. Across some 400 genotyped donors of the cohort, an average of about 240,000 unique TCR beta nucleotide sequences per donor were sequenced, and 15% to 20% of those sequences were non-productive. Study-level results and caveats: Broadly in line with IMGT annotations, most TCR beta V segments showed up in productive rearrangements about 87% or about 30% of the time in an earlier analysis of a few hundred of the donors. A later analysis associated 17,000 or so TCR beta sequences with specific HLA alleles at a false discovery rate of 0.05. A total of 150 or so TCR beta chains were listed by the study as associated with cytomegalovirus. Across donors, most TCR sequences were observed very rarely, whereas some public TCRs were present in many individuals. Correlated functional status among segregating V segments might be attributable to linkage disequilibrium, but an unknown experimental factor could not be ruled out. Most CMV-associated TCR beta chains appeared to be HLA-restricted in a later analysis, and the HLA associations seemed to be driven largely by CMV exposure. Some IMGT-functional V segments, including TRBV6-2 and TRBV6-3, could not be told apart with the 87-base-pair reads, so those segments were excluded. Cytomegalovirus status was reported to be diagnosed by the classifier with high specificity and sensitivity in both the original and validation cohorts. In a later analysis, HLA-associated TCR beta chains were found to be more clonally expanded and to have lower generation probabilities than equally common non-associated chains. According to the authors, the approach could potentially be generalized to other disease states and immunological phenotypes. According to a later genetic analysis, donors in an Asian-associated ancestry cluster had fewer N-insertions in productive TCRs than the approximately 670-donor mean. The cohort was sequenced for TCR beta chains only, and without alpha or paired-chain data the features that could be detected were limited. Around 16 rarely observed V segments, including chromosome 9 orphons, were excluded from the earlier analysis of just under 600 of the donors because counts were too low. An association between a missense DCLRE1C variant and V-gene and J-gene trimming of TCR beta chains was found in a later genetic analysis and replicated in an independent cohort. In vitro tests confirmed that a few of the cytomegalovirus-associated TCR beta chains recognize cytomegalovirus antigens. According to a later analysis, parvovirus B19, influenza, CMV and Epstein-Barr virus appeared linked to several top co-occurrence clusters. Sequencing depth was assumed to be roughly uniform across donors in the presence/absence analyses, though that assumption may not hold. HLA typing was unavailable for some donors at each locus, so association tests used only the typed subset. A further reported finding was that TCR beta sequences accurately predicted the HLA-A and HLA-B alleles for most subjects in the first cohort. In a later analysis, TCR association rates were found to vary across HLA loci, with the most associated TCRs seen for DRB1 alleles and the fewest for HLA-C alleles. CMV serostatus was the only immune exposure information available for the cohort. A cluster of highly shared sequence variants was judged likely to represent a technical artifact of the sequencing pipeline. When HLA alleles, especially DR and DQ, strongly co-occurred, TCR associations were difficult to assign to individual alleles.

In total, roughly 710 healthy bone marrow donors made up the cohort. Cohort members were all nominally healthy when sampled, although unrecorded immune exposures were likely present. The donor was CMV seropositive and was included in the group of 250 to 350 seropositive cohort members. Every donor gave a peripheral blood sample, and the peripheral blood mononuclear cells from that sample were used for TCR beta sequencing. Genomic DNA extraction from the blood cell samples was performed with the Qiagen DNeasy Blood Extraction Kit. V is clipped by 2 bases and J by 11 bases, and the sequence between their germline boundaries is 17 bases long. CDR1 SGHDT and CDR2 YYEEEE are derived from the germline V gene. The CDR3 has 14 amino acids, counting the end cysteine and phenylalanine. Of all the DNA, just the CDR3 is kept, 42 bases in frame from base 1. To note about this clone: The antigen it binds to is not known. Base qualities are not recorded, but no much larger clone differs from it by a single base.

The library came from the immunoSEQ multiplex PCR assay. The multiplex PCR relied on a mix of 60 forward primers for TCR Vbeta segments and 13 reverse primers for TCR Jbeta segments. Amplification of the CDR3 region of rearranged TCR beta genes was performed with a multiplex PCR assay on genomic DNA. The amplified TCR beta libraries were sequenced on the Illumina HiSeq System as 87-base-pair reads. The study's processing was this. Across the 500 to 750 repertoires, a later analysis counted 60 million to 90 million unique TCR beta chains, roughly 11 million of which were shared by at least two donors. Raw reads were error-corrected and collapsed into unique sequences by a nearest-neighbor algorithm in which closely related sequences were merged to remove PCR and sequencing errors. To assign V, D and J gene segments, CDR3 sequences were aligned to IMGT reference sequences. For a sequence to be retained, a match of at least six nucleotides to both a V gene segment and a J gene segment was required. A rearrangement was called productive if the CDR3 had no stop codons and remained in frame with V and J, and every other rearrangement was called non-productive. CDR3 was defined according to IMGT convention as the region running from the second conserved V-encoded cysteine to the conserved J-encoded phenylalanine. The earlier analysis of more than 450 of the donors excluded sequences that lacked an unambiguous match to a single V gene segment. In an earlier analysis of approximately 500 of the donors, a V segment was called functional when productive rearrangements were above 56.7%, and segregating when the standard deviation between donors exceeded 5%. A statistical classification framework was developed to diagnose cytomegalovirus status using the catalog of TCR beta chain sequences. In a later analysis, V and J genes were assigned by comparing TCR nucleotide sequences against IMGT/GENE-DB human TR gene sequences. Using the TCRdist pipeline, a later analysis assigned CDR3 sequences along with most-parsimonious VDJ recombination scenarios. A later analysis defined each TCR beta chain by its CDR3 amino acid sequence plus V-gene family, and excluded reads lacking a unique V-gene family. To address suspected cross-contamination and a sequencing artifact, a later analysis removed 450 to 700 highly shared, low-generation-probability nucleotide sequences. For each public chain, a later analysis derived a clonal expansion index from normalized ranks of inferred template counts within each repertoire. In a later analysis, generation probabilities were computed using a VDJ recombination model fitted to out-of-frame rearrangements, and the results were checked against IGoR. Hypergeometric tests were used in a later analysis to score TCR-TCR, TCR-HLA and TCR-CMV co-occurrence, with a repertoire-size bias correction applied to the TCR pairs. To estimate false discovery rates, a later analysis permuted the HLA or CMV assignments 20 times. In a later analysis, co-occurring TCRs were grouped with DBSCAN, and TCRdist sequence similarity was added when clustering was performed within HLA-allele-positive subsets. Repertoires with fewer than 30,000 or more than 120,000 public chains were left out of co-occurrence clustering, as were four to six repertoires with anomalous nucleotide sharing. TCRdb holds this immuneACCESS table with in-frame rearrangements only. Some clones are missing; in checked studies, unresolved V genes explain under half, and the rest has no known cause. D and trimming come from the DNA, and the V and J calls and clone size come from that table. Here the sample has around 150,000 clones; approximately 78% occur a single time. 7% of the sample goes to the ten largest clones.

This receptor was obtained from a young woman in good health and CMV-seropositive. The sequenced sample was PBMCs. The chain employs TRBV5-6 and TRBJ1-5; TRBD1 is a weak D gene call, 5 bases matching. The DNA reads as follows: TGTGCCAGCAGCTTTTGGGGCAGGGAGGGGTCCCAGCATTTT. It is translated as CASSFWGREGSQHF.